These 17 T cell receptor beta chains originate from one sample sequenced in a study of control samples from healthy donors and cancer patients. Repertoires were generated with immunoSEQ multiplex PCR, while TCRdb's copy carries only in-frame clones and drops some. The data contain 150,000 to 200,000 clones, just over 85% of them singletons. Sequencing used blood. These receptors all come from a man aged 18 to 30 in good health.

This chain links TRBV5-4 with TRBJ2-3; 7 bases map to TRBD1. The V gene end was trimmed by 5 bases and the J gene end by 0 bases; junction bases not matched to a gene: 9. The V gene's germline CDR1 is SGHNT and CDR2 YYREEE (reference sequence). The CDR3 is made up of 16 amino acids. CDR3 amino acids: CASRHDRAPSTDTQYF. Here the CDR3 DNA reads TGTGCCAGCAGACACGACAGGGCGCCTAGCACAGATACGCAGTATTTT.

CDR3 in amino acids: CASSQVPNEQYF. The CDR3 nucleotides read TGTGCCAGCAGCCAAGTTCCTAACGAGCAGTACTTC. This chain joins TRBV3-1 (or the pseudogene TRBV3-2) and TRBJ2-7, with D hard to call. Trimming took off 1 base at V and 5 bases at J, with 6 bases between the two ends. The CDR3 length is 12 residues. Germline V gene data show CDR1 as LGHDT and CDR2 as YNNKEL (reference sequence).

V and J are TRBV7-7 and TRBJ2-7; 7 nucleotides agree with TRBD2. The CDR3 extends over 15 amino acids. Germline V gives CDR1 SSHAT, CDR2 FNYEAQ (reference sequence). With 8 bases clipped from V and 4 bases from J, the junction kept 14 bases outside the gene matches. The CDR3 is CASGLTNGRGYEQYF. In DNA form, the CDR3 reads TGTGCCAGCGGGCTAACAAATGGGCGGGGGTACGAGCAGTACTTC. The full variable domain, with the rest looked up from reference TRBV7-7 and TRBJ2-7, is GAGVSQSPRYKVTKRGQDVTLRCDPISSHATLYWYQQALGQGPEFLTYFNYEAQPDKSGLPSDRFSAERPEGSISTLTIQRTEQRDSAMYRCASGLTNGRGYEQYFGPGTRLTVT.

The rearrangement links TRBV7-3 to TRBJ2-1; 8 bases match TRBD1. Germline V CDR1 and CDR2: SGHTA, FQGTGA. The CDR3 sequence is 15 residues long. Unmatched junction bases numbered 7, after V lost 3 bases and J lost 6 bases. CDR3 amino acids: CASSFLGGTGNEQFF. Here the CDR3 DNA reads TGTGCCAGCAGCTTCTTAGGGGGGACAGGCAATGAGCAGTTCTTC.

The rearrangement uses TRBV19 and TRBJ2-7, with 7 bases lining up with TRBD1. Germline trimming cut 11 bases from V and 6 bases from J; bases unmatched to any gene: 13. Germline V gene lookup returns CDR1 LNHDA and CDR2 SQIVND (reference sequence). This CDR3 comprises 13 residues. The CDR3 DNA follows: TGTGCCTCTATGGACAGGCTGTCCGGCGAGCAGTACTTC. It specifies CASMDRLSGEQYF.

The J gene is TRBJ2-2, the V gene TRBV2; 10 bases match TRBD2. Looked up from germline, CDR1 is SNHLY and CDR2 is FYNNEI. The trim removed 5 bases at V and 0 bases at J, leaving 3 bases unmatched. The CDR3 spans 16 residues. The chain's CDR3 is CASSSGLATNTGELFF. CDR3 in DNA: TGTGCCAGCAGTTCGGGACTAGCGACGAACACCGGGGAGCTGTTTTTT.

This chain connects TRBV18 to TRBJ2-1; D gene unclear. V was pared by 3 bases and J by 0 bases, with 9 bases between. This CDR3 region has 15 residues. Germline CDR1 and CDR2: KGHSH and LQKENI. This CDR3 reads CASSPSLLSYNEQFF. CDR3 DNA: TGTGCCAGCTCACCTAGCTTACTCTCCTACAATGAGCAGTTCTTC.

CDR3 coding DNA: TGCGCCAGCAGCGATACAGGAGTTCATACCGGGGAGCTGTTTTTT. Its translation: CASSDTGVHTGELFF. The gene calls are TRBV4-1 and TRBJ2-2; maybe TRBD1 (5 bases). Trimming took off 5 bases at V and 5 bases at J, with 15 bases between the two ends. CDR3 size: 15 residues. The germline V gene encodes CDR1 MGHRA and CDR2 YSYEKL.

The J gene is TRBJ1-1, the V gene TRBV21-1; the table's TRBD1 call for D was not verified on the DNA. TRBV21-1 is described as a pseudogene. CDR3 size: 15 residues. The CDR3 loop is CASSKPTGLNTEAFF. CDR3 DNA sequence: TGTGCCAGCAGCAAACCGACAGGACTGAACACTGAAGCTTTCTTT.

The V call is TRBV27, the J call TRBJ1-2; a weak D match, TRBD1 (5 bases). V lost 0 bases and J 8 bases, leaving 19 bases between the germline ends. This CDR3 has 16 residues. Looked up from germline, CDR1 is MNHEY and CDR2 is SMNVEV (reference sequence). This CDR3 reads CASSLSFLTGLRGYTF. The CDR3 bases are TGTGCCAGCAGTTTATCTTTCCTAACAGGATTGAGGGGCTACACCTTC.

Only one count was recorded for this clone. The chain uses TRBV14 and TRBJ1-1; D is ambiguous. CDR1 SGHDN and CDR2 FVKESK come from the germline V gene. The V end lost 0 bases, the J end lost 1 base, and 9 bases lay between the germline ends. The length of the CDR3 is 15 residues. The CDR3, as DNA: TGTGCCAGCAGCCAAGATTTGCGACAGAACACTGAAGCTTTCTTT. It is translated as CASSQDLRQNTEAFF.

The rearrangement links TRBV7-3 to TRBJ2-2, with 9 bases identical to TRBD1. Germline lookup yields CDR1 SGHTA and CDR2 FQGTGA. The CDR3 runs to 17 residues. The V gene end was trimmed by 2 bases and the J gene end by 4 bases; junction bases not matched to a gene: 8. Written as DNA, the CDR3 is TGTGCCAGCAGCTTAGATGGGACAGGGATCGGCACCGGGGAGCTGTTTTTT. Its protein product is CASSLDGTGIGTGELFF.

This chain links TRBV5-4 with TRBJ2-7; D is perhaps TRBD2 (6 bases). With 0 bases removed from V and 7 bases from J, the gap between germline ends came to 14 bases. CDR1 and CDR2 from the germline V gene are SGHNT and YYREEE (reference sequence). The CDR3 spans 14 residues. The CDR3 nucleotides read TGTGCCAGCAGCTTGGCAGGGTCTGGGGGGGAGCAGTACTTC. Its protein product is CASSLAGSGGEQYF. Looking up the rest from reference TRBV5-4 and TRBJ2-7 gives the full variable domain: ETGVTQSPTHLIKTRGQQVTLRCSSQSGHNTVSWYQQALGQGPQFIFQYYREEENGRGNFPPRFSGLQFPNYSSELNVNALELDDSALYLCASSLAGSGGEQYFGPGTRLTVT.

The rearrangement joins TRBV6-5 to TRBJ1-1; D may be TRBD1 (5 bases). CDR1 is MNHEY, CDR2 SVGAGI, per germline. This CDR3 is built from 14 residues. Trimming stripped 5 bases from V and 11 bases from J, with 21 bases between. The CDR3 spells CASSRPGGNAVAFF. For the CDR3, the DNA is TGTGCCAGCAGTAGGCCGGGGGGGAACGCTGTGGCTTTCTTT.

The chain is built from TRBV6-5 and TRBJ1-5, with a possible D match to TRBD1 (5 bases). CDR3 size: 13 residues. Trimming removed 5 bases from V and 2 bases from J, with 7 bases in between. Per germline, CDR1 MNHEY and CDR2 SVGAGI. DNA of the CDR3: TGTGCCAGCAGTCCACAGGGCAATCAGCCCCAGCATTTT. Translating it yields CASSPQGNQPQHF.

The gene calls are TRBV9 and TRBJ1-2; D possibly corresponds to TRBD1 (5 bases). Germline lookup yields CDR1 SGDLS and CDR2 YYNGEE. V lost 4 bases, J lost 4 bases, and 17 bases lay in between. The CDR3 contains 15 residues. The CDR3 DNA reads as TGTGCCAGCAGCTTATCTTCAGGGCCGGTCTATGGCTACACCTTC. It codes for CASSLSSGPVYGYTF.

The chain uses TRBV7-2 and TRBJ2-2; weak D call: TRBD1 (6 bases). The CDR3 consists of 18 residues. In germline, CDR1 is SGHTA, CDR2 FQGNSA. With 0 bases removed from V and 5 bases from J, the gap between germline ends came to 19 bases. The CDR3 region has the DNA TGTGCCAGCAGCTTAGCGCCCTGGCAGGGGCGCATAACCGGGGAGCTGTTTTTT. Translated, it gives CASSLAPWQGRITGELFF.